This T cell receptor (beta chain) emerged from a study of blood T cell repertoires in COVID-19 (dated by TCRdb to 2018 to 2020). Broadly, across the study: Samples from collaborators originated in the United States, Italy and Spain and spanned both the acute and convalescent phases of COVID-19. Samples came from the ongoing ImmuneRACE study (first 160 participants) plus 1,254 subjects from 6 global collaborators. The dataset comprised deeply sampled blood TCRbeta repertoires from subjects exposed to, actively infected with, or recovered from COVID-19. Where HLA class I and class II types were available, the types were taken from metadata supplied by the sample provider, not from assay-based typing. The prospective study material was composed of cDNA or gDNA derived from T cells, B-cell-depleted T cells, or PBMCs. The repertoires were released in a freely available public database intended as a resource for research on the immune response to SARS-CoV-2. The sample metadata nearly always contained a de-identified subject ID, COVID-19 status, age in years and sex.

The CDR3 numbers 13 residues from cysteine through phenylalanine. The read is trimmed to its CDR3 DNA, 39 bases read in frame from base 1. Trimming removed 5 bases from V and 4 bases from J, leaving 6 bases between the germline ends. From a lookup of the germline V gene, CDR1 and CDR2 are SGHAT and FQNNGV. The collaborating institutions used their own protocols to collect whole blood in K2EDTA tubes. For TCRbeta analysis, collaborator samples were shipped as frozen whole blood, as isolated PBMCs, or as DNA extracted from either sample type. Here is what the overall study found, with its caveats: The quantity of clinical and demographic metadata differed by source and by participant and was supplied without curation.

TCRbeta CDR3 regions were amplified from genomic DNA by means of the immunoSEQ Assay, a bias-controlled multiplex PCR. In the original analysis: Nucleated cell counts per sample were estimated from amplification of reference gene primers within the assay. To quantify the absolute abundance of each unique TCRbeta CDR3 rearrangement, sequence reads were collapsed and filtered. For each sample, productive Simpson clonality was calculated as the square root of Simpson's diversity index across productive rearrangements. TCRdb holds this immuneACCESS table with in-frame rearrangements only. Some clones are missing; in checked studies, unresolved V genes explain under half, and the rest has no known cause. V and J calls and clone size are those listed in that table; D and trimming were worked out from the DNA. This sample has approximately 170,000 clones in its table, and roughly 90% of those were observed once. The leading ten clones occupy roughly 4% of the sample.

As to this clone: Its antigen is not yet known. Base-call qualities are not available, and no considerably larger clone is one nucleotide away.

Sequenced sample: peripheral blood. The sequence was collected from a woman in her 70s with acute or convalescent COVID-19. The chain is assembled from TRBV11-2 and TRBJ1-6; the D gene is not confidently resolved. The DNA sequence is given as TGTGCCAGCAGCCCATTGTATAATTCACCCCTCCACTTT. This translates into CASSPLYNSPLHF.